This T cell receptor beta chain was captured in a study of cytomegalovirus exposure and HLA in healthy donors. Study-level results: Most of the TCR beta V segments (in an earlier analysis) were productive either about 87% or about 30% of the time. In a later analysis, most CMV-associated TCR beta chains appeared HLA-restricted. Researchers had no immune exposure information except CMV serostatus available.

On this clone: Its antigen is unidentified.

The PCR contained 60 Vbeta and 13 Jbeta primers. Clones were read by immunoSEQ multiplex PCR, and TCRdb kept only the in-frame ones, dropping some. The sample lists fewer than 100,000 clones, about three quarters occurring once. This TCR was recovered from a man aged 40-49 years in good health and CMV-seropositive. The source material was PBMCs.

CDR3 loop: CASSPQSGGAQETQYF. Here the CDR3 DNA reads TGTGCCAGCAGCCCGCAGAGCGGGGGAGCTCAAGAGACCCAGTACTTC. The chain recombines TRBV7-3 with TRBJ2-5; 8 nucleotides agree with TRBD2. The CDR3 loop spans 16 amino acids. Germline-derived CDR1 and CDR2 are SGHTA and FQGTGA. V gave up 5 bases and J gave up 2 bases; unmatched junction bases: 10.